Described below is a single T cell receptor (beta chain) sequence and its context. Its target is not known. The CDR3 extends over 12 amino acids. Germline CDR1 reads PRHDT; CDR2 reads FYEKMQ (reference sequence). Trimming cost V 4 bases and J 5 bases, with 7 bases left between them. Measured with immunoSEQ multiplex PCR; TCRdb has only the in-frame clones, and not every one. This sample has some 100,000 clones; roughly 91% occur once, and the top ten carry around 1.1%. This sample is part of a study of graft-versus-host responses after intestinal transplantation. This receptor was taken from a human donor who was the organ donor for an intestinal transplant. Specimen: unstimulated CD8+ T cells sorted from spleen or lymph node cells, collected before transplant. The genes are TRBV13 and TRBJ2-3; D may be TRBD1 (5 bases). The CDR3 spells CASSWGGDTQYF. CDR3 DNA: TGTGCCAGCAGCTGGGGCGGAGATACGCAGTATTTT.